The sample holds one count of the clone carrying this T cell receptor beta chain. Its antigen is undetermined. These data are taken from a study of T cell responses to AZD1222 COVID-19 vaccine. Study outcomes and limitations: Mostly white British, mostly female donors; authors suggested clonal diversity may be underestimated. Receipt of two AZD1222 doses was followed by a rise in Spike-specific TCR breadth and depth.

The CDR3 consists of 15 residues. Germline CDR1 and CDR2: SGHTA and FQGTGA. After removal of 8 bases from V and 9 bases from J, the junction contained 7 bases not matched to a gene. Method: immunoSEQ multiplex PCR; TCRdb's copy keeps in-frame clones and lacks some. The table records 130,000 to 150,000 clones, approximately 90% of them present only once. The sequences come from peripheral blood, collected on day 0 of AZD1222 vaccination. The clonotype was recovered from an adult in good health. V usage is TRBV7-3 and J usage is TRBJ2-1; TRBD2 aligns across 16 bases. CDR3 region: CASAGTSGGAVEQFF. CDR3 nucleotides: TGTGCCAGCGCAGGGACTAGCGGGGGGGCGGTTGAGCAGTTCTTC.